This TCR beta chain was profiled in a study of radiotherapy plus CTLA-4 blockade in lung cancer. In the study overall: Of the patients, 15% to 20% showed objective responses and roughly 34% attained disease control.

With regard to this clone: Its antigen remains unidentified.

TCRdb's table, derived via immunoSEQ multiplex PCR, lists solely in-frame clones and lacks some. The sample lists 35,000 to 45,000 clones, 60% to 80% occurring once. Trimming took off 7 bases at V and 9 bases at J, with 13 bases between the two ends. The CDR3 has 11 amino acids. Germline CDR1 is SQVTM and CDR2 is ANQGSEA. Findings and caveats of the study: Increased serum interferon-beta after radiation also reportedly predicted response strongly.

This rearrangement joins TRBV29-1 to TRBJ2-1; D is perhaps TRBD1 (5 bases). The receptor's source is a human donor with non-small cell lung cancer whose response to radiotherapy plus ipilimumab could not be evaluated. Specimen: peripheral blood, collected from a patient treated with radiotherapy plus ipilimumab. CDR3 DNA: TGCAGCGGAACAGGTTTAGGTGAGCAGTTCTTC. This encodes CSGTGLGEQFF.